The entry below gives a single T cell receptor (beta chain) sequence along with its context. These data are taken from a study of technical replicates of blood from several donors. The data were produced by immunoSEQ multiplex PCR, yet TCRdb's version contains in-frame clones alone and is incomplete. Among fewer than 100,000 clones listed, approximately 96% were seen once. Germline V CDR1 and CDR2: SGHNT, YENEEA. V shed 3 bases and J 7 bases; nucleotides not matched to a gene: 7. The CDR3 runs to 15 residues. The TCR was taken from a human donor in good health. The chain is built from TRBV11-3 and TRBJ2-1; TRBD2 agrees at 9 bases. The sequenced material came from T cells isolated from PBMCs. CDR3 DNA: TGTGCCAGCAGCTTTGGCGGGAGGGGGGCAAATGAGCAGTTCTTC. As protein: CASSFGGRGANEQFF. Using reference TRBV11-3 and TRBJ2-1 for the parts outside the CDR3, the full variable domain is EAGVVQSPRYKIIEKKQPVAFWCNPISGHNTLYWYLQNLGQGPELLIRYENEEAVDDSQLPKDRFSAERLKGVDSTLKIQPAELGDSAVYLCASSFGGRGANEQFFGPGTRLTVL.